This T cell receptor beta chain was recorded in a study of blood T cell repertoires in COVID-19. As for the study in general: Whether acute or convalescent, the COVID-19 samples came from the United States, Italy and Spain.

Individuals aged roughly 18 to 95 years were recruited from 24 US areas. Before they entered the study, exposed participants had met a COVID-19 case within 2 weeks. Trimming stripped 5 bases from V and 1 base from J, with 14 bases between. Germline CDR1 MNHEY, CDR2 SVGEGT. This CDR3 has 15 residues. Original handling: Reference gene primer amplification yielded estimated nucleated cell counts. Assay: immunoSEQ multiplex PCR; the TCRdb copy retains only in-frame clones and omits some. Clone size and V and J calls were adopted from that table, with D and trimming inferred from the DNA. The table lists about 260,000 clones, roughly 88% of them singletons, with 2.5% to 4% in the top ten.

The sequenced sample was PBMCs or T cells enriched from blood (not recorded which). The genes are TRBV6-2 or TRBV6-3 and TRBJ1-2; D unclear. This receptor was taken from a woman in her thirties or forties who had been exposed to COVID-19. The CDR3 spells CASSPDTSLNYGYTF. CDR3 coding DNA: TGTGCCAGCAGTCCCGACACCAGCCTTAACTATGGCTACACCTTC.